This T cell receptor beta chain was retrieved from a study of T cell repertoires in cytomegalovirus infection. TCRdb independently ran MiXCR on the reads; one entry per CDR3 protein. The repertoire holds roughly 78,000 distinct CDR3 sequences, with around 37% as singletons. The CDR3 totals 14 residues. CDR1 is SGHTA and CDR2 is FQGTGA in the germline V gene. V gave up 5 bases and J gave up 8 bases; unmatched junction bases: 9. This clonotype was seen only a few times. The antigen is unknown. This specimen was CD8+ T cells from cultured PBMCs, taken from culture after CMV antigen stimulation. This sequence was found in a human donor in good health (CMV status not recorded). Some clones in this sample may be carry-over from other donors' samples. The chain couples TRBV7-3 to TRBJ1-2, with TRBD1 matching 9 bases. Here the CDR3 reads CASSPRTGAEGYTF. The DNA for the CDR3 is TGTGCCAGCAGCCCCCGGACAGGGGCGGAGGGCTACACCTTC. The complete variable domain, with remaining parts taken from reference TRBV7-3 and TRBJ1-2, reads GAGVSQTPSNKVTEKGKYVELRCDPISGHTALYWYRQSLGQGPEFLIYFQGTGAADDSGLPNDRFFAVRPEGSVSTLKIQRTERGDSAVYLCASSPRTGAEGYTFGSGTRLTVV.